Listed here is a single T cell receptor beta chain. Clones were sequenced by immunoSEQ multiplex PCR, and TCRdb holds only the in-frame ones, with some missing. Among approximately 13,000 clones listed, more than 70% were seen once. The cohort excluded patients with autoimmune disease history or systemic immunosuppression. The CDR3 runs 15 residues. V lost 1 base, J lost 2 bases, and 10 bases lay in between. The germline V gene has CDR1 MNHEY and CDR2 SVGAGI. The data originate from a study of OX40 agonist ivuxolimab in advanced cancers. Study details: Patients were dosed with the agonistic anti-OX40 (CD134) antibody ivuxolimab.

The sequence came from an adult with an advanced solid tumor such as melanoma, head and neck, liver or kidney cancer. The chain is built from TRBV6-5 and TRBJ2-3, with TRBD2 as a possible D gene (5 bases). This material consisted of CD4+ or CD8+ T cells sorted from blood, taken in a trial of the OX40 agonist ivuxolimab. The CDR3 DNA is TGTGCCAGCAGTTACTTGGCCGGGATCACAGATACGCAGTATTTT. It is translated as CASSYLAGITDTQYF.